This TCR beta chain derives from a study of shared clonotypes between healthy human individuals. Germline V gene data show CDR1 as SQVTM and CDR2 as ANQGSEA. The ends were cut back, 4 bases at V and 8 bases at J, with 30 bases in the middle. The CDR3 is 17 amino acids. CD45RO-negative, CCR7-selected cells formed the naive CD8 fraction, which excluded terminally differentiated effector memory CD45RA+ cells. Every subset's genomic DNA went evenly onto several immunoSEQ plates. Assay used: immunoSEQ multiplex PCR; TCRdb lists only in-frame clones, some missing. The table records millions of clones, about 93% of them present only once. A single count supports this clone. Its cognate antigen is unknown. Overall study results and limits: Investigators collected only blood, and repertoires in tissues likely differ.

The rearrangement joins TRBV29-1 to TRBJ2-7; D tentatively reads TRBD1 or TRBD2 (5 bases each). The TCR originated in a man aged 18 to 30 in good health. Some clones in this sample may be carry-over from other donors' samples. The material sequenced was naive CD8+ T cells from PBMCs. The CDR3 spells CSVGLAEYRDPRGKQYF. Here the CDR3 DNA reads TGCAGCGTTGGTCTTGCCGAATACCGGGACCCCCGAGGGAAGCAGTACTTC.